Following are 3 T cell receptor beta chains from one sample sequenced in a study of T cell responses to AZD1222 COVID-19 vaccine. Measured with immunoSEQ multiplex PCR; TCRdb has only the in-frame clones, and not every one. The sample consists of approximately 100,000 clones, 75% to 95% of them appearing once. The material sequenced was peripheral blood, taken on day 0 of AZD1222 vaccination. Source of these receptors: an adult in good health.

J is TRBJ1-3 and V is TRBV4-1; D is unresolved. Germline V CDR1 and CDR2: MGHRA, YSYEKL. V lost 1 base and J 7 bases, leaving 8 bases between the germline ends. The CDR3 spans 13 residues. CDR3 amino acids: CASSQGTANTIYF. The DNA for the CDR3 is TGCGCCAGCAGCCAAGGGACGGCGAACACCATATATTTT.

The chain joins TRBV27 to TRBJ2-1, with 7 bases aligning to TRBD2. After removal of 4 bases from V and 5 bases from J, the junction contained 2 bases not matched to a gene. The V gene's germline CDR1 is MNHEY and CDR2 SMNVEV (reference sequence). The CDR3 covers 13 residues. CDR3 nucleotide sequence: TGTGCCAGCAGTTACCGGGAGGACAATGAGCAGTTCTTC. Protein: CASSYREDNEQFF.

The J gene is TRBJ1-3, the V gene TRBV7-9; TRBD1 aligns across 7 bases. The trim removed 4 bases at V and 9 bases at J, leaving 9 bases unmatched. CDR3 size: 14 residues. From germline, CDR1 is SEHNR and CDR2 FQNEAQ (reference sequence). In DNA form, the CDR3 reads TGTGCCAGCAGCTCCATAGGGGGCCGGGGCACCATATATTTT. Translation: CASSSIGGRGTIYF.